Listed here are 3 T cell receptor beta chains from one sample, sequenced in a study of regulatory T cells in long-lasting Graves disease. Investigators prepared the TCR beta libraries by applying iRepertoire HTBI primers and Arm-PCR of CDR3 regions. TCRdb re-called the multiplex PCR reads with MiXCR, one entry per CDR3 protein. The sample has about 400,000 distinct CDR3 sequences; roughly a sixth are singletons. As to time point: newly diagnosed GD, antithyroid drugs for less than 3 months. The authors made the TCR library using RNA they extracted from PBMCs. This sample comprised peripheral blood mononuclear cells (PBMCs), obtained at new diagnosis, from a patient treated with antithyroid drugs. The source of these receptors is a female donor with Graves disease.

The chain uses TRBV28 and TRBJ1-4; 7 positions match TRBD1. The germline gives CDR1 MDHEN, CDR2 SYDVKM. CDR3 size: 14 residues. The ends lost 3 bases at V and 5 bases at J; junction bases unmatched: 3. The CDR3 reads CASSLGTENEKLFF. The CDR3 DNA reads TGTGCCAGCAGTTTGGGGACAGAGAATGAAAAACTGTTTTTT.

The sample holds many counts of this clonotype. V and J are TRBV6-1 and TRBJ2-1; 10 bases are a match to TRBD1. V lost 7 bases to trimming and J lost 2 bases; unmatched junction nucleotides: 8. This CDR3 contains 16 residues. CDR1 is MNHNS, CDR2 SASEGT, per germline. CDR3 nucleotide sequence: TGTGCCAGCACCCAAGCTGGACAGGGGGCCTACAATGAGCAGTTCTTC. This translates into CASTQAGQGAYNEQFF.

This clonotype showed up many times. The CDR3 protein is CASSLLRENTNEQFF. The CDR3 DNA follows: TGTGCCAGCAGCTTATTGAGGGAGAATACGAATGAGCAGTTCTTC. The chain carries TRBV7-2 and TRBJ2-1, with TRBD2 as a possible D gene (5 bases). The CDR3 runs 15 residues. Germline CDR1 and CDR2: SGHTA and FQGNSA. Trimming removed 2 bases from V and 7 bases from J, with 15 bases in between.